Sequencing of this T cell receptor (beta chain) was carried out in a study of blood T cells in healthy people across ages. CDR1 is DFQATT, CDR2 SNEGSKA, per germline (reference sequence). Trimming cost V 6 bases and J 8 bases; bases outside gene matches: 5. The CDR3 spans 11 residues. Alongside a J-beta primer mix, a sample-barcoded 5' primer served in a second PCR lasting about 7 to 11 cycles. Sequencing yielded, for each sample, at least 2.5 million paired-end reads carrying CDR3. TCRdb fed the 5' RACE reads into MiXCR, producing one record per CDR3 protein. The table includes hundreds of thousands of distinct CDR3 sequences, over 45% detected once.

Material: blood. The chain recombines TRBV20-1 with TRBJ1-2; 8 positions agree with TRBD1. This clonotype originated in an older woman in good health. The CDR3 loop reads CSATDRDGYTF. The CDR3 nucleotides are TGCAGTGCCACGGACAGGGACGGCTACACCTTC.